Given below is one T cell receptor beta chain in context. Its matching antigen is unknown. One end of the junction fails to match germline, which may point to a read error. The source of the sample is a study of lymphopenia after photon versus proton radiotherapy. Findings and caveats of the study: Photon-treated patients lost naive T cells and TCR diversity; proton-treated stayed stable. In patients who died, overall survival fell as post-nadir TCR diversity dropped more.

TCRdb's table, derived via immunoSEQ multiplex PCR, lists solely in-frame clones and lacks some. Of roughly 45,000 clones listed, 85% to 90% were seen once; the top ten hold about 2.2%. The CDR3 is made up of 16 amino acids. Germline V gene data show CDR1 as SGHTA and CDR2 as FQGTGA. This chain uses TRBV7-3 with TRBJ2-3; the D gene is possibly TRBD1 (6 bases). The sequences come from peripheral blood, collected from a patient treated with photon-based radiotherapy. The TCR comes from a man aged 40-49 years with gastric cancer. Here the CDR3 DNA reads TGTGCCAGCAGCGTAACAGGGACCTCTAGCACAGATACGCAGTATTTT. Protein sequence: CASSVTGTSSTDTQYF. The full variable domain, in which reference TRBV7-3 and TRBJ2-3 provide the parts outside the CDR3, is GAGVSQTPSNKVTEKGKYVELRCDPISGHTALYWYRQSLGQGPEFLIYFQGTGAADDSGLPNDRFFAVRPEGSVSTLKIQRTERGDSAVYLCASSVTGTSSTDTQYFGPGTRLTVL.